This T cell receptor (beta chain) appears in the sequencing data of a study of CD8 T cells in ankylosing spondylitis. On this clonotype itself: No antigen is known for it.

Preparation of TCR beta libraries was done by quantitative 5'-RACE with molecular barcodes. From the 5' RACE reads, TCRdb called clonotypes with MiXCR, one entry per CDR3 protein. The sample holds 400,000 or so distinct CDR3 sequences; 25% to 30% are singletons and the top ten take about 1%. Findings of the study overall: Clones that were linked to disease were CD8+ and were relatively rare in peripheral blood. Clones tied to disease were said to be significantly enriched in matched ankylosing spondylitis synovial fluid. It appeared that ankylosing spondylitis blood was characterized by a TCR beta motif of under ten highly homologous variants.

CDR1 is SGHTA, CDR2 FQGNSA, per germline. V was pared by 5 bases and J by 5 bases, with 9 bases between. This CDR3 has 12 amino acids. The sample comprised blood, either unsorted or a sorted T cell fraction (not recorded which). The chain recombines TRBV7-2 with TRBJ2-5, with no clear D. The TCR originated in a male donor with ankylosing spondylitis. The CDR3 loop reads CASSPSAETQYF. CDR3 DNA sequence: TGTGCCAGCAGCCCCTCCGCGGAGACCCAGTACTTC.